The rows below give T cell receptor beta chains drawn from one sample of a study of long-term antiretroviral therapy in people with HIV. TCRdb's table, derived via immunoSEQ multiplex PCR, lists solely in-frame clones and lacks some. Altogether some 19,000 clones are present, 80% to 90% being singletons, with the ten largest covering 3% to 4%. The sequenced sample was unsorted PBMCs, obtained roughly 2.7 years after starting antiretroviral therapy. The receptors derive from a woman aged 45-59 years with HIV. Both conserved end residues are part of each CDR3. Fields, in order: J gene, V gene, clone size, D gene, CDR3 DNA, CDR3 protein. The D gene is left open where the match is weak. Clone sizes are given selectively: once, few, many, or a class where the clone is expanded.

J: TRBJ1-5; V: TRBV18; size: .; D: TRBD1; DNA: TGTGCCAGCTCACCTCAGGGGGGCAATCAGCCCCAGCATTTT; CDR3: CASSPQGGNQPQHF
J: TRBJ2-1; V: TRBV5-1; size: .; D: .; DNA: TGCGCCAGCAGCTCGTCAAACTCAGGGGTGGGTGAGCAGTTCTTC; CDR3: CASSSSNSGVGEQFF
J: TRBJ2-7; V: TRBV4-1; size: .; D: .; DNA: TGCGCCAGCAGCCAAGAACAGGGACTAAGCTCCTACGAGCAGTACTTC; CDR3: CASSQEQGLSSYEQYF
J: TRBJ2-1; V: TRBV10-3; size: .; D: TRBD2; DNA: TGTGCCATCAGGGGACTAGCGGTCAATGAGCAGTTCTTC; CDR3: CAIRGLAVNEQFF
J: TRBJ2-7; V: TRBV19; size: .; D: .; DNA: TGTGCCAGTAGTCCCGATGAGCAGTACTTC; CDR3: CASSPDEQYF
J: TRBJ2-2; V: TRBV7-9; size: .; D: .; DNA: TGTGCCAGCAGCTTAATTGAGAACACCGGGGAGCTGTTTTTT; CDR3: CASSLIENTGELFF
J: TRBJ2-7; V: TRBV6-1; size: .; D: .; DNA: TGTGCCAGCAGTGGGTATCGCGGGGACGAGCAGTACTTC; CDR3: CASSGYRGDEQYF
J: TRBJ2-1; V: TRBV11-2; size: .; D: .; DNA: TGTGCCAGCAGGGACAGCATAGTGGAGTTCTTC; CDR3: CASRDSIVEFF
J: TRBJ1-1; V: TRBV7-9; size: .; D: .; DNA: TGTGCCAGCAGCCTGAGCTTAGTGGTTTTTCAGGGGCCAGGGACTGAAGCTTTCTTT; CDR3: CASSLSLVVFQGPGTEAFF
J: TRBJ2-1; V: TRBV7-6; size: once; D: TRBD2; DNA: TGTGCCAGCAGCTCCGCGGGGGCCTACAATGAGCAGTTCTTC; CDR3: CASSSAGAYNEQFF
J: TRBJ1-4; V: TRBV4-3; size: .; D: .; DNA: TGCGCCAGCAGCCAGGTTTGGGGGGCGGCTAATGAAAAACTGTTTTTT; CDR3: CASSQVWGAANEKLFF